A selection of T cell receptor beta chains follows, all from one sample in a study of T cell responses to AZD1222 COVID-19 vaccine. Repertoires were generated with immunoSEQ multiplex PCR, while TCRdb's copy carries only in-frame clones and drops some. The repertoire consists of some 170,000 clones, with about 89% occurring once and the leading ten covering 1.6%. This specimen consisted of peripheral blood, obtained on day 0 of AZD1222 vaccination. The receptors here all came from an adult in good health. Each CDR3 is given with its conserved first and last residue. Fields, in order: D gene, V gene, clone size, J gene, CDR3 protein, CDR3 DNA. The D gene is left open where the match is weak. A clone size is listed for some rows: how often the clone was seen (once, few, many), or a class if it is expanded.

D: TRBD1
V: TRBV7-3
size: .
J: TRBJ2-4
CDR3: CASSLTGTGAKNIQYF
DNA: TGTGCCAGCAGCTTAACGGGGACAGGGGCGAAAAACATTCAGTACTTC

D: TRBD1
V: TRBV11-2
size: .
J: TRBJ2-6
CDR3: CASRVGGTGANVLTF
DNA: TGTGCCAGCAGAGTAGGGGGCACTGGGGCCAACGTCCTGACTTTC

D: .
V: TRBV6-2/TRBV6-3
size: few
J: TRBJ1-6
CDR3: CASSYLGQNNSPLHF
DNA: TGTGCCAGCAGCTATCTCGGACAGAATAATTCACCCCTCCACTTT

D: .
V: TRBV3-1/TRBV3-2
size: .
J: TRBJ1-5
CDR3: CASSQGKGNQPQHF
DNA: TGTGCCAGCAGCCAGGGAAAAGGCAATCAGCCCCAGCATTTT

D: .
V: TRBV5-6
size: .
J: TRBJ1-6
CDR3: CASSLQGTNSPLHF
DNA: TGTGCCAGCAGCTTACAGGGTACCAATTCACCCCTCCACTTT

D: .
V: TRBV11-2
size: .
J: TRBJ2-7
CDR3: CASSLGLVSAGYEQYF
DNA: TGTGCCAGCAGCTTAGGCCTAGTTAGCGCTGGTTACGAGCAGTACTTC

D: TRBD2
V: TRBV27
size: .
J: TRBJ2-1
CDR3: CASSSAGKSSYNEQFF
DNA: TGTGCCAGCAGTTCAGCGGGGAAGAGCTCCTACAATGAGCAGTTCTTC

D: .
V: TRBV6-5
size: .
J: TRBJ2-7
CDR3: CASTYGYEQYF
DNA: TGTGCCAGCACCTACGGTTACGAGCAGTACTTC

D: TRBD1
V: TRBV7-8
size: .
J: TRBJ1-1
CDR3: CASSLRQGMWAFF
DNA: TGTGCCAGCAGCTTAAGACAGGGGATGTGGGCTTTCTTT

D: .
V: TRBV6-1
size: .
J: TRBJ2-5
CDR3: CASSHLQGRETQYF
DNA: TGTGCCAGCAGCCACTTACAGGGCCGCGAGACCCAGTACTTC

D: TRBD2
V: TRBV6-1
size: .
J: TRBJ2-1
CDR3: CASSEASGGAGEQFF
DNA: TGTGCCAGCAGTGAAGCTAGCGGGGGGGCGGGTGAGCAGTTCTTC

D: .
V: TRBV24-1
size: .
J: TRBJ1-5
CDR3: CATSGLTSAPNQPQHF
DNA: TGTGCCACCAGTGGTCTCACCAGTGCCCCCAATCAGCCCCAGCATTTT

D: .
V: TRBV28
size: .
J: TRBJ1-1
CDR3: CASSSNTEAFF
DNA: TGTGCCAGCAGCTCGAACACTGAAGCTTTCTTT

D: TRBD1
V: TRBV29-1
size: .
J: TRBJ2-3
CDR3: CSVRDRDLAGTDTQYF
DNA: TGCAGCGTTCGGGACAGGGACCTAGCTGGCACAGATACGCAGTATTTT

D: .
V: TRBV7-9
size: once
J: TRBJ2-2
CDR3: CASSITSLNTGELFF
DNA: TGTGCCAGCAGCATTACCTCGTTAAACACCGGGGAGCTGTTTTTT

D: TRBD2
V: TRBV7-2
size: .
J: TRBJ2-1
CDR3: CASSPRTSGGEQFF
DNA: TGTGCCAGCAGCCCACGGACTAGCGGGGGTGAGCAGTTCTTC

D: .
V: TRBV29-1
size: .
J: TRBJ1-1
CDR3: CSVRQPAMNTEAFF
DNA: TGCAGCGTTCGGCAGCCCGCGATGAACACTGAAGCTTTCTTT

D: .
V: TRBV19
size: .
J: TRBJ1-1
CDR3: CASSIAPGGSTEAFF
DNA: TGTGCCAGTAGTATAGCGCCCGGGGGTAGTACTGAAGCTTTCTTT

D: TRBD2
V: TRBV5-1
size: few
J: TRBJ2-1
CDR3: CASSLGPGLAASYNEQFF
DNA: TGCGCCAGCAGCTTGGGGCCGGGACTAGCGGCTTCCTACAATGAGCAGTTCTTC

D: .
V: TRBV6-2/TRBV6-3
size: once
J: TRBJ2-2
CDR3: CASSTPWGGAGELFF
DNA: TGTGCCAGCAGTACCCCGTGGGGAGGAGCCGGGGAGCTGTTTTTT